Listed here are 18 T cell receptor beta chains from one sample, sequenced in a study of Graves' ophthalmopathy and Graves' hyperthyroidism. Scientists amplified the TCR beta CDR3 regions from RNA transcripts. Second-round multiplex PCR followed a first-round RT-PCR using HTBI primers. TCRdb called the multiplex PCR reads again in MiXCR, with one record for every CDR3 protein. The sample contains about 700,000 distinct CDR3 sequences, over 40% of which appear only once. Material for sequencing was peripheral blood. These receptors originate from an adult man with Graves' ophthalmopathy.

In nucleotides, the CDR3 is TGCAGCCTAAAAGGGGGTCCAGAGACCCAGTACTTC. The encoded protein is CSLKGGPETQYF. The V and J genes are TRBV29-1 and TRBJ2-5, with D possibly TRBD1 on 6 matching bases. Germline CDR1 SQVTM, CDR2 ANQGSEA. V lost 8 bases and J lost 4, with 14 bases in between. This CDR3 has 12 amino acids.

This chain links TRBV3-1 with TRBJ1-2; D is uncertain. Germline CDR1 and CDR2: LGHDT and YNNKEL (reference sequence). V lost 4 bases and J 4 bases, leaving 10 bases between the germline ends. There are 13 residues in the CDR3. CDR3 protein: CASSLRTAYGYTF. As DNA, the CDR3 is TGTGCCAGCAGCCTAAGGACCGCCTATGGCTACACCTTC.

This clonotype was detected only a few times. This rearrangement joins TRBV12-3 or TRBV12-4 to TRBJ2-7; tentatively, D is TRBD2 (6 bases). The CDR3 is 15 amino acids. The V end lost 3 bases, the J end lost 0 bases, and 12 bases lay between the germline ends. Written as DNA, the CDR3 is TGTGCCAGCAGTTTTCGTTCGCGGGGCTCCTACGAGCAGTACTTC. Translating gives CASSFRSRGSYEQYF.

This clonotype has just a few counts. The chain couples TRBV20-1 to TRBJ2-2, with D possibly TRBD2 on 5 matching bases. Trimming took off 2 bases at V and 7 bases at J, with 8 bases between the two ends. CDR1 is DFQATT and CDR2 is SNEGSKA in the germline V gene (reference sequence). The CDR3 consists of 12 residues. CDR3 protein: CSARFTSGELFF. In nucleotides, the CDR3 is TGCAGTGCTAGATTCACTAGCGGGGAGCTGTTTTTT.

This clonotype was recorded a few times. This chain connects TRBV3-1 to TRBJ1-1; no clear D. V was cut by 1 base and J by 7 bases, with 10 bases left in between. The germline V gene has CDR1 LGHDT and CDR2 YNNKEL (reference sequence). CDR3 length: 13 residues. In nucleotides, the CDR3 is TGTGCCAGCAGCCAAGCAGACCGATATGAAGCTTTCTTT. Amino acid sequence: CASSQADRYEAFF. Using reference TRBV3-1 and TRBJ1-1 for the parts outside the CDR3, the full variable domain is DTAVSQTPKYLVTQMGNDKSIKCEQNLGHDTMYWYKQDSKKFLKIMFSYNNKELIINETVPNRFSPKSPDKAHLNLHINSLELGDSAVYFCASSQADRYEAFFGQGTRLTVV.

This clonotype was detected only a few times. The rearrangement links TRBV27 to TRBJ1-1; 9 bases agree with TRBD1. V was clipped by 5 bases and J by 6 bases; unmatched bases: 13. CDR1 MNHEY and CDR2 SMNVEV come from the germline V gene (reference sequence). This CDR3 contains 16 residues. CDR3 bases: TGTGCCAGCAGTATCTCCCCGGGACAGGGTATCCCTGAAGCTTTCTTT. Translated, it gives CASSISPGQGIPEAFF.

This clonotype was seen a handful of times. V and J are TRBV9 and TRBJ1-6, with a tentative D call TRBD1 (6 bases). The V end lost 4 bases, the J end lost 5 bases, and 16 bases lay between the germline ends. The CDR3 contains 16 residues. Germline CDR1 and CDR2: SGDLS and YYNGEE. CDR3 coding DNA: TGTGCCAGCAGCCAAGTCCTCAGGGACAATAATTCACCCCTCCACTTT. It codes for CASSQVLRDNNSPLHF.

This clonotype appeared many times. The chain links TRBV4-2 to TRBJ1-5, with 8 bases aligning to TRBD1. CDR1 is LGHNA and CDR2 is YNFKEQ in the germline V gene. CDR3 length equals 15 residues. Trimming took 0 bases from V and 4 from J; bases not matched to a gene: 2. The CDR3 nucleotides are TGTGCCAGCAGCCAAGATAACAGGGGGAATCAGCCCCAGCATTTT. This sequence encodes CASSQDNRGNQPQHF.

This clonotype was found a few times. CDR3 in DNA: TGCGCCAGCAGCCAAGTGGGGGAGGCCTACGAGCAGTACTTC. As protein: CASSQVGEAYEQYF. The chain couples TRBV5-1 to TRBJ2-7; tentative D call: TRBD2 (6 bases). Germline assignment: CDR1 SGHRS and CDR2 YFSETQ. Trimming removed 4 bases from V and 2 bases from J, with 13 bases in between. This CDR3 is 14 amino acids long.

As for this clonotype: The junction does not match germline at one end; this may be a read error. J is TRBJ2-2 and V is TRBV20-1, with unresolved D. Germline V lookup: CDR1 DFQATT, CDR2 SNEGSKA (reference sequence). CDR3 size: 14 residues. The CDR3 DNA reads TGCAGTGCTAGCTTCAGGACGAACATCGGGGAGCTGTTTTTT. Protein: CSASFRTNIGELFF.

This clonotype was observed at least ten times. This chain connects TRBV24-1 to TRBJ2-3; D uncertain. Germline V lookup: CDR1 KGHDR, CDR2 SFDVKD. This CDR3 spans 13 amino acids. With 6 bases removed from V and 3 bases from J, the gap between germline ends came to 9 bases. CDR3 loop: CATSPAQTDTQYF. The CDR3 coding sequence is TGTGCCACCAGTCCAGCCCAGACAGATACGCAGTATTTT.

This clonotype has ten or more counts. This chain links TRBV24-1 with TRBJ2-7; the D is unclear. Between the trimmed V and J ends, which lost 5 bases and 2 bases, there was a span of 9 bases. From germline, CDR1 is KGHDR and CDR2 SFDVKD. CDR3 length equals 13 residues. CDR3 nucleotides: TGTGCCACCAGTGGGGAAGCGACCTACGAGCAGTACTTC. It yields the protein CATSGEATYEQYF.

The chain uses TRBV2 and TRBJ1-5; the D is unclear. CDR1 and CDR2 (germline): SNHLY, FYNNEI. The CDR3 contains 14 residues. V lost 5 bases and J lost 2, with 10 bases in between. CDR3 amino acids: CASSTRVGNQPQHF. The CDR3 bases are TGTGCCAGCAGTACACGGGTAGGCAATCAGCCCCAGCATTTT.

On this clonotype: Just one base apart from a much larger clone, this may be a read error. The gene calls are TRBV29-1 and TRBJ2-2; TRBD1 agrees at 9 bases. This CDR3 has 13 residues. Germline V gene sequence: CDR1 SQVTM, CDR2 ANQGSEA. CDR3 in amino acids: CSIRTGATGKLFF. DNA of the CDR3: TGCAGCATTCGGACAGGGGCCACCGGGAAGCTGTTTTTT.

This clonotype was seen many times. CDR3 coding DNA: TGCAGTGCTCCCTGGTCCAGCTCCTATAATTCACCCCTCCACTTT. The encoded protein is CSAPWSSSYNSPLHF. This chain uses TRBV20-1 with TRBJ1-6; D unresolved. Trimming stripped 5 bases from V and 0 bases from J, with 11 bases between. CDR3 length equals 15 residues. Germline V CDR1 and CDR2: DFQATT, SNEGSKA (reference sequence).

This clonotype was picked up many times. The J gene is TRBJ1-2, the V gene TRBV19, with 8 bases aligning to TRBD1. This CDR3 has 12 amino acids. Germline CDR1 is LNHDA and CDR2 is SQIVND (reference sequence). With 4 bases clipped from V and 6 bases from J, the junction kept 1 base outside the gene matches. The CDR3 sequence is CASSTGGHGYTF. The CDR3 DNA reads as TGTGCCAGTAGTACAGGGGGCCATGGCTACACCTTC.

This clonotype was counted a single time. The limits of the CDR3 on the DNA are not certain, so only TCRdb's listed CDR3 is given. The rearrangement links TRBV25-1 to TRBJ2-5; whether TRBD2, the table's D call, matches the DNA was not checked. Germline CDR1 reads MGHDK; CDR2 reads SYGVNS. The CDR3 length equals 20 residues, ends included. The CDR3 sequence: CASIYLCSVGLAGGQETQYF.

This chain uses TRBV29-1 with TRBJ2-5; possibly TRBD1 for D (6 bases). The CDR3 is 13 amino acids. Germline V CDR1 and CDR2: SQVTM, ANQGSEA. Trimming took off 8 bases at V and 5 bases at J, with 18 bases between the two ends. The CDR3 nucleotides read TGCAGCTTAGCGAGTCAGGGGTGGGAGACCCAGTACTTC. It translates to CSLASQGWETQYF.